The clone carrying this T cell receptor beta chain appeared a few times. What it binds is not known. These data belong to a study of CD8 T cells in ankylosing spondylitis. Findings and caveats of the study: Clones linked to the disease showed a CD8+ phenotype. They occurred at relatively low frequencies in peripheral blood. Made up of 7 to 9 highly homologous variants, a TCR beta motif appeared characteristic of ankylosing spondylitis blood. Significant enrichment of disease-linked clones was reported in matched ankylosing spondylitis synovial fluid.

This CDR3 has 13 residues. V was cut by 7 bases and J by 3 bases, with 15 bases left in between. Germline V gene data show CDR1 as SQVTM and CDR2 as ANQGSEA. Making use of molecular barcodes, quantitative 5'-RACE generated TCR beta libraries. In TCRdb, the 5' RACE reads were re-called with MiXCR into one record per CDR3 protein. The sample has roughly 440,000 distinct CDR3 sequences, approximately 17% seen once. This chain uses TRBV29-1 with TRBJ1-1, with D uncertain. The source of this sequence is a male donor with ankylosing spondylitis. The sequencing input was blood, either unsorted or a sorted T cell fraction (not recorded which). DNA of the CDR3: TGCAGCGCCAAGCTAGGGAGGGACACTGAAGCTTTCTTT. Translated: CSAKLGRDTEAFF.